This entry lists 22 T cell receptor beta chains sequenced from one sample in a study of shared clonotypes between healthy human individuals. CD45RO-negative CD8 cells positively selected for CCR7 made up the naive population, which excluded terminally differentiated effector memory CD45RA+ cells. Clones were read by immunoSEQ multiplex PCR, and TCRdb kept only the in-frame ones, dropping some. The repertoire holds hundreds of thousands of clones, roughly 95% seen once, with approximately 0.11% in the top ten. What was sequenced was naive CD8+ T cells sorted from blood. These receptor sequences come from a woman aged 30 to 39 in good health.

In DNA, the CDR3 is TGTGCCAGCGGACAGGGTCCGGCTGAAGCTTTCTTT. It is translated as CASGQGPAEAFF. The V and J genes are TRBV6-6 and TRBJ1-1; 8 positions match TRBD1. CDR1 is MNHNY and CDR2 is SVGAGI in the germline V gene (reference sequence). Unmatched junction bases numbered 5, after V lost 8 bases and J lost 6 bases. The CDR3 spans 12 residues.

The chain carries TRBV7-9 and TRBJ2-7; D not resolved. From germline, CDR1 is SEHNR and CDR2 FQNEAQ (reference sequence). This CDR3 comprises 15 residues. V gave up 1 base and J gave up 6 bases, with 16 bases separating them. The CDR3 DNA reads TGTGCCAGCAGCTTAGGGTCCCCACCCGATCGCGAGCAGTACTTC. Its translation: CASSLGSPPDREQYF.

The chain combines TRBV7-8 with TRBJ2-1; no reliable D call. V lost 1 base, J lost 6 bases, and 4 bases lay in between. The CDR3 has 12 amino acids. Germline V gene data show CDR1 as SGHVS and CDR2 as FQNEAQ. The CDR3 spells CASSLDPNEQFF. Here the CDR3 DNA reads TGTGCCAGCAGCTTAGACCCCAATGAGCAGTTCTTC.

The chain uses TRBV5-8 and TRBJ1-2, with D unclear. CDR3 length equals 15 residues. V gave up 6 bases and J gave up 0 bases, with 15 bases separating them. Germline V gives CDR1 SGHTS, CDR2 YDEGEE. CDR3 sequence: CASTPAEGANYGYTF. CDR3 in DNA: TGTGCCAGCACCCCGGCGGAGGGCGCTAACTATGGCTACACCTTC.

The V and J genes are TRBV2 and TRBJ2-7; TRBD2 is a possible D gene (6 bases). Looked up from germline, CDR1 is SNHLY and CDR2 is FYNNEI. V gave up 7 bases and J gave up 0 bases, with 16 bases separating them. CDR3 size: 15 residues. The CDR3 DNA is TGTGCCAGCATGGGCCCCCGGGAGAACTCCTACGAGCAGTACTTC. Its protein is CASMGPRENSYEQYF.

The chain is built from TRBV15 and TRBJ2-7; 7 positions match TRBD1. V shed 6 bases and J 4 bases; nucleotides not matched to a gene: 9. Germline V gives CDR1 LNHNV, CDR2 YYDKDF (reference sequence). The CDR3 totals 14 residues. The CDR3 loop reads CATRPQGVWYEQYF. Written as DNA, the CDR3 is TGTGCCACCAGACCGCAGGGGGTCTGGTACGAGCAGTACTTC.

The chain carries TRBV7-3 and TRBJ2-3, with TRBD2 as a possible D gene (6 bases). This CDR3 has 15 residues. The V gene's germline CDR1 is SGHTA and CDR2 FQGTGA. Trimming took 2 bases from V and 2 from J, leaving 11 bases between them. The CDR3 sequence: CASSLSSGDTDTQYF. CDR3 DNA sequence: TGTGCCAGCAGCTTATCCTCGGGAGACACAGATACGCAGTATTTT.

The chain recombines TRBV5-1 with TRBJ1-2, with TRBD1 as a possible D gene (6 bases). Deletions cut 5 bases from V and 5 bases from J, with 16 bases between. The length of the CDR3 is 14 residues. From germline, CDR1 is SGHRS and CDR2 YFSETQ. CDR3 sequence reads: CASRPGAPGYGYTF. The CDR3 bases are TGCGCCAGCAGACCAGGGGCTCCGGGATATGGCTACACCTTC.

The chain is built from TRBV7-9 and TRBJ2-2, with 7 bases that match TRBD2. V was pared by 6 bases and J by 6 bases, with 13 bases of the junction left unmatched. This CDR3 region has 16 residues. Germline values: CDR1 SEHNR, CDR2 FQNEAQ (reference sequence). DNA of the CDR3: TGTGCCAGCAGTTACCGGGACTACGGACCGCCCGGGGAGCTGTTTTTT. As protein: CASSYRDYGPPGELFF.

The chain joins TRBV29-1 to TRBJ2-1, with 8 bases fitting TRBD1. Trimming removed 3 bases from V and 3 bases from J; junction bases left unmatched: 10. CDR3 length: 16 residues. Germline V gene data show CDR1 as SQVTM and CDR2 as ANQGSEA. CDR3: CSVEGSGGSSYNEQFF. In DNA form, the CDR3 reads TGCAGCGTTGAGGGGTCAGGGGGCTCGAGCTACAATGAGCAGTTCTTC.

DNA of the CDR3: TGTGCCAGCAGCTCCGGACCGGGACAGGGGGCGAACATTCAGTACTTC. It encodes CASSSGPGQGANIQYF. The rearrangement links TRBV7-9 to TRBJ2-4; 12 nucleotides match TRBD1. Looked up from germline, CDR1 is SEHNR and CDR2 is FQNEAQ (reference sequence). J was trimmed by 7 bases and V by 4 bases; bases with no gene match: 8. This CDR3 region has 16 residues.

The chain uses TRBV9 and TRBJ2-7; 9 bases map to TRBD1. J gave up 2 bases and V 4 bases, and 4 bases lay outside the gene matches. The CDR3 is made up of 14 amino acids. The germline V gene encodes CDR1 SGDLS and CDR2 YYNGEE. The CDR3 DNA reads as TGTGCCAGCAGCTCGGGACAGGGACCCTACGAGCAGTACTTC. This sequence encodes CASSSGQGPYEQYF.

The chain carries TRBV6-5 and TRBJ2-1; D possibly matches TRBD1 or TRBD2 (6 bases each). CDR1 MNHEY and CDR2 SVGAGI come from the germline V gene. The CDR3 has 15 residues. Trimming removed 2 bases from V and 5 bases from J, with 13 bases in between. CDR3 amino acids: CASSYTGALHNEQFF. Written as DNA, the CDR3 is TGTGCCAGCAGTTACACGGGGGCCCTTCACAATGAGCAGTTCTTC.

V usage is TRBV27 and J usage is TRBJ2-7; tentatively, D is TRBD2 (5 bases). The CDR3 totals 16 residues. The germline V gene has CDR1 MNHEY and CDR2 SMNVEV (reference sequence). V lost 3 bases and J 5 bases, leaving 20 bases between the germline ends. The CDR3 region is CASSFLGGGGPNEQYF. In DNA form, the CDR3 reads TGTGCCAGCAGTTTTCTAGGCGGAGGAGGACCTAACGAGCAGTACTTC.

This sequence joins TRBV9 and TRBJ2-3; no clear D gene. Trimming removed 0 bases at V and 0 bases at J, with 14 bases between. The CDR3 is made up of 17 amino acids. Germline V gene lookup returns CDR1 SGDLS and CDR2 YYNGEE. The CDR3 nucleotides read TGTGCCAGCAGCGTAGAGCATAGGGCGTCTAGCACAGATACGCAGTATTTT. Residues: CASSVEHRASSTDTQYF.

The rearrangement joins TRBV28 to TRBJ2-3; 9 bases match TRBD1. CDR3 size: 16 residues. Germline V gene lookup returns CDR1 MDHEN and CDR2 SYDVKM. The ends lost 5 bases at V and 5 bases at J; junction bases unmatched: 11. The CDR3 nucleotides read TGTGCCAGCAGTCCGGGACAGGGCTTACGGGGAGATACGCAGTATTTT. This codes for CASSPGQGLRGDTQYF. The whole variable domain, remainder taken from reference TRBV28 and TRBJ2-3, is DVKVTQSSRYLVKRTGEKVFLECVQDMDHENMFWYRQDPGLGLRLIYFSYDVKMKEKGDIPEGYSVSREKKERFSLILESASTNQTSMYLCASSPGQGLRGDTQYFGPGTRLTVL.

The chain joins TRBV2 to TRBJ2-1; the match to TRBD2 covers 8 bases. The CDR3 spans 15 residues. Germline V CDR1 and CDR2: SNHLY, FYNNEI. Trimming took 5 bases from V and 3 from J; bases not matched to a gene: 6. CDR3: CASSTHTSGYNEQFF. In DNA form, the CDR3 reads TGTGCCAGCAGTACCCACACTAGCGGCTACAATGAGCAGTTCTTC.

This sequence joins TRBV30 and TRBJ1-4, with a weak D call TRBD1 (5 bases). Trimming cost V 2 bases and J 6 bases, with 10 bases left between them. Germline assignment: CDR1 GTSNPN and CDR2 SVGIG (reference sequence). This CDR3 is 13 amino acids long. CDR3 coding DNA: TGTGCCTGGAGTTGGGACTCCGATGAAAAACTGTTTTTT. Protein: CAWSWDSDEKLFF.

The V and J genes are TRBV5-8 and TRBJ2-1, with 7 bases identical to TRBD1. There are 14 residues in the CDR3. Looked up from germline, CDR1 is SGHTS and CDR2 is YDEGEE. V trimming: 4 bases; J trimming: 3 bases; junction bases outside the gene matches: 4. This chain's CDR3 is CASSPGQLYNEQFF. CDR3 bases: TGTGCCAGCAGCCCGGGACAGCTCTACAATGAGCAGTTCTTC.

The V gene is TRBV28, the J gene TRBJ2-5, with 10 bases aligning to TRBD2. This CDR3 has 17 amino acids. Germline-derived CDR1 and CDR2 are MDHEN and SYDVKM. Germline trimming cut 1 base from V and 1 base from J; bases unmatched to any gene: 6. The CDR3, as DNA: TGTGCCAGCAGTTTATCTCTAGCGGGAGAGATCCAAGAGACCCAGTACTTC. Its protein is CASSLSLAGEIQETQYF.

J is TRBJ1-6 and V is TRBV4-1; maybe TRBD1 (6 bases). The CDR3 length is 15 residues. Germline V CDR1 and CDR2: MGHRA, YSYEKL. The V gene lost 1 base and the J gene lost 6 bases, with 10 bases spanning the gap. Written as DNA, the CDR3 is TGCGCCAGCAGCCAAGGACGGGGGGCTAATTCACCCCTCCACTTT. It translates to CASSQGRGANSPLHF.

This chain uses TRBV12-5 with TRBJ2-1; 8 bases are a match to TRBD2. Per the germline V gene, CDR1 is LGHNT and CDR2 is FRNRAP. CDR3 length: 16 amino acids. With 6 bases clipped from V and 2 bases from J, the junction kept 9 bases outside the gene matches. CDR3 in DNA: TGTGCTAGTGGCCCGGGCGGGAGGCCCACCTACAATGAGCAGTTCTTC. Residues: CASGPGGRPTYNEQFF. Supplemented by reference TRBV12-5 and TRBJ2-1, the full variable domain reads DARVTQTPRHKVTEMGQEVTMRCQPILGHNTVFWYRQTMMQGLELLAYFRNRAPLDDSGMPKDRFSAEMPDATLATLKIQPSEPRDSAVYFCASGPGGRPTYNEQFFGPGTRLTVL.